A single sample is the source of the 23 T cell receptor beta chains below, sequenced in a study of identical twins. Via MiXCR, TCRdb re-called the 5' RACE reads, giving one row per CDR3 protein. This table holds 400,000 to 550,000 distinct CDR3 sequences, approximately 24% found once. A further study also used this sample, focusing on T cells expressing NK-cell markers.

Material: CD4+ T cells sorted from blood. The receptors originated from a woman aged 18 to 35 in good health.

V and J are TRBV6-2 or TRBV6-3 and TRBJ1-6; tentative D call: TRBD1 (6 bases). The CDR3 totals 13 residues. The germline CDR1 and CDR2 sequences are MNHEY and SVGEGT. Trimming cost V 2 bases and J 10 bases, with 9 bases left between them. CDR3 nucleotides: TGTGCCAGCAGTTACCCAGGGGAATCACCCCTCCACTTT. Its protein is CASSYPGESPLHF.

The CDR3 here is CASSLELIRSGANVLTF. The CDR3 DNA follows: TGCGCCAGCAGCTTGGAGTTGATTCGCTCTGGGGCCAACGTCCTGACTTTC. The V gene is TRBV5-1, the J gene TRBJ2-6, with D unclear. This CDR3 comprises 17 residues. Germline V gene data show CDR1 as SGHRS and CDR2 as YFSETQ. V was shortened by 0 bases and J by 0 bases, with 10 bases between the two germline ends.

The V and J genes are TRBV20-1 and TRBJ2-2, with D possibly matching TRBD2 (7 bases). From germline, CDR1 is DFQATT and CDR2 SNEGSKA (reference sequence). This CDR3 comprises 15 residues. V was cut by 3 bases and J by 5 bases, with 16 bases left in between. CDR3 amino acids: CSARFAGASTGELFF. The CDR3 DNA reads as TGCAGTGCTAGGTTCGCGGGGGCGAGTACCGGGGAGCTGTTTTTT.

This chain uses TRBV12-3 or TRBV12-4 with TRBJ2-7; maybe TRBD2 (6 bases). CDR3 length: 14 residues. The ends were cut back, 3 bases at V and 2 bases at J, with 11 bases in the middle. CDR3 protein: CASSLGGKTYEQYF. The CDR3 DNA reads TGTGCCAGCAGTTTGGGCGGGAAGACCTACGAGCAGTACTTC.

Here the CDR3 DNA reads TGCAGTGCTAGAGAGTTCCGGGCGGGAGGGCCTCGAGATACGCAGTATTTT. This gives the protein CSAREFRAGGPRDTQYF. The chain carries TRBV20-1 and TRBJ2-3; 9 positions agree with TRBD2. Trimming took 0 bases from V and 5 from J; bases not matched to a gene: 12. CDR3 length: 17 amino acids. CDR1 DFQATT and CDR2 SNEGSKA come from the germline V gene (reference sequence).

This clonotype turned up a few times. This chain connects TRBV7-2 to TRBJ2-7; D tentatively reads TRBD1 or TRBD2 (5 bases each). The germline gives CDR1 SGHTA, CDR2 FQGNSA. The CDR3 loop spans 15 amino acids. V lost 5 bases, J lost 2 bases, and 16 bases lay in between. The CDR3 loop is CASSAIRDGAYEQYF. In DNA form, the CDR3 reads TGTGCCAGCAGCGCCATCCGGGACGGAGCCTACGAGCAGTACTTC.

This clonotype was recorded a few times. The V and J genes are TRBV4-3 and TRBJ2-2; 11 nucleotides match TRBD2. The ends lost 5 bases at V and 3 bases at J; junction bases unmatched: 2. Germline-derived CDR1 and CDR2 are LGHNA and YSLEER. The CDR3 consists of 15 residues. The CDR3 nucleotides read TGCGCCAGCAGCATACTAGCGGGGGACACCGGGGAGCTGTTTTTT. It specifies CASSILAGDTGELFF.

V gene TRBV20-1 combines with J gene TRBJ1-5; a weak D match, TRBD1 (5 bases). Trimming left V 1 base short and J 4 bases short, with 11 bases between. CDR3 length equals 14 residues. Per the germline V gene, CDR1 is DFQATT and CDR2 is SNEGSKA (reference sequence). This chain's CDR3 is CSARGPGQNQPQHF. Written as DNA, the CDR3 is TGCAGTGCTAGAGGTCCGGGGCAAAATCAGCCCCAGCATTTT.

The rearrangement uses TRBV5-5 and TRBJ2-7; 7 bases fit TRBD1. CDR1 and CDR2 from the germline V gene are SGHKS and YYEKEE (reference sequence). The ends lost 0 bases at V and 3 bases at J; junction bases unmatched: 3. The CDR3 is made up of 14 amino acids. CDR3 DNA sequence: TGTGCCAGCAGCTTGGAGGGACAGATCTACGAGCAGTACTTC. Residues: CASSLEGQIYEQYF.

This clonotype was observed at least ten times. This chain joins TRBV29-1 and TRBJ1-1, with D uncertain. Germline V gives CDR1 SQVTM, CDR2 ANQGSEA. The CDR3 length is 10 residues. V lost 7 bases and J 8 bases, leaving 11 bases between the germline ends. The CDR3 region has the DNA TGCAGCGCATTGCAGGCCGAAGCTTTCTTT. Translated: CSALQAEAFF.

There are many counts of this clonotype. The CDR3: CASSLGPAETQYF. DNA of the CDR3: TGCGCCAGCAGCTTGGGACCCGCGGAGACCCAGTACTTC. The chain couples TRBV5-1 to TRBJ2-5; D is unresolved. The CDR3 covers 13 residues. V was cut by 0 bases and J by 5 bases, with 8 bases left in between. CDR1 is SGHRS and CDR2 is YFSETQ in the germline V gene.

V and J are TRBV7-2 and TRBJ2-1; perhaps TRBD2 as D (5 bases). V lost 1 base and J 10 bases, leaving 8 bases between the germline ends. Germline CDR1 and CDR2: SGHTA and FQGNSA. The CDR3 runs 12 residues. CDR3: CASSLEVAEQFF. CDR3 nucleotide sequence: TGTGCCAGCAGCTTAGAGGTAGCGGAGCAGTTCTTC.

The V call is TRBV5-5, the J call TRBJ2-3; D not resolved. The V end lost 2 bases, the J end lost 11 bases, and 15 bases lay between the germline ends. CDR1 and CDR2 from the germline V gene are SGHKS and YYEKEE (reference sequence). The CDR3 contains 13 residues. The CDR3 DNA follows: TGTGCCAGCAGCTTACAAGGGTGGAAGGGGCAGTATTTT. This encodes CASSLQGWKGQYF.

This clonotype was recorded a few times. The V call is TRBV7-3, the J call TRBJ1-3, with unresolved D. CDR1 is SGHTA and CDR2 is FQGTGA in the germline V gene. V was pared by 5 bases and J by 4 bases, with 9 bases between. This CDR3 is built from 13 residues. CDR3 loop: CASSQNLGNTIYF. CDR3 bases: TGTGCCAGCAGCCAAAACCTCGGAAACACCATATATTTT.

CDR3 in DNA: TGTGCCAGCACCGGAACACTCAAGCGGGGGGAATACAATGAGCAGTTCTTC. Its translation: CASTGTLKRGEYNEQFF. The rearrangement uses TRBV6-1 and TRBJ2-1, with 9 nucleotides matching TRBD2. J gave up 4 bases and V 7 bases, and 14 bases lay outside the gene matches. CDR1 MNHNS and CDR2 SASEGT come from the germline V gene. The CDR3 totals 17 residues.

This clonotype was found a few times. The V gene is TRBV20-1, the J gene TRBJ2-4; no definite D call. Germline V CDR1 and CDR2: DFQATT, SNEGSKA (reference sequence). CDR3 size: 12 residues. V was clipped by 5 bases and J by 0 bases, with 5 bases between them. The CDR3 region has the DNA TGCAGTGCTTCCGTAGCCAAAAACATTCAGTACTTC. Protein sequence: CSASVAKNIQYF.

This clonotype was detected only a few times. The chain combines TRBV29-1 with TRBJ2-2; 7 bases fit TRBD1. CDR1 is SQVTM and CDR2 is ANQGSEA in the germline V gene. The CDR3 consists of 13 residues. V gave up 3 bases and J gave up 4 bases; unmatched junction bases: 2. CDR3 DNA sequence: TGCAGCGTTGAGCCAGGGGGCACCGGGGAGCTGTTTTTT. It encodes CSVEPGGTGELFF.

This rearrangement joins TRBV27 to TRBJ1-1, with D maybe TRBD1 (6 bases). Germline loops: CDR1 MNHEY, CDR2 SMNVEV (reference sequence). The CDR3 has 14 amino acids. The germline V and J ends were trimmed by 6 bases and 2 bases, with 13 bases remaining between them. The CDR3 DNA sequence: TGTGCCAGCAGGTTCTTACAGGGTAACACTGAAGCTTTCTTT. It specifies CASRFLQGNTEAFF.

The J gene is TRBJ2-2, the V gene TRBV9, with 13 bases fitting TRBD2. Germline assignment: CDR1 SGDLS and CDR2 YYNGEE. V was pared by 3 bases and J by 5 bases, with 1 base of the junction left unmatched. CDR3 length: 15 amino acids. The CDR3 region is CASSETSGRTGELFF. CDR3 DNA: TGTGCCAGCAGCGAGACTAGCGGGAGGACCGGGGAGCTGTTTTTT.

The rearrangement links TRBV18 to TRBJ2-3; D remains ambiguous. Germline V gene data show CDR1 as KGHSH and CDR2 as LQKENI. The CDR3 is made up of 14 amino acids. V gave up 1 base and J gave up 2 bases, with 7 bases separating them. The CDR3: CASSPQRTTDTQYF. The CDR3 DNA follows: TGTGCCAGCTCACCACAGAGGACCACAGATACGCAGTATTTT.

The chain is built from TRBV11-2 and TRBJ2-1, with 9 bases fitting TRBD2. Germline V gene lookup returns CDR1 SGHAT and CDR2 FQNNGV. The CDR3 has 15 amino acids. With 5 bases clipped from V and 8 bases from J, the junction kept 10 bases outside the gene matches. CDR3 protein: CASSRVGLAGYEQFF. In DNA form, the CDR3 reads TGTGCCAGCAGCCGGGTGGGGCTAGCGGGATATGAGCAGTTCTTC.

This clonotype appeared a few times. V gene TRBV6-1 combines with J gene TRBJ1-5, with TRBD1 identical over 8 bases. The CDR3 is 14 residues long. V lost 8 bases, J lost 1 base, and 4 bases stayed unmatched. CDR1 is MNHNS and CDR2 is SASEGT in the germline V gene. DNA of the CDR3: TGTGCCAGCTTCAGGGGGCTGAGCAATCAGCCCCAGCATTTT. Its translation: CASFRGLSNQPQHF.

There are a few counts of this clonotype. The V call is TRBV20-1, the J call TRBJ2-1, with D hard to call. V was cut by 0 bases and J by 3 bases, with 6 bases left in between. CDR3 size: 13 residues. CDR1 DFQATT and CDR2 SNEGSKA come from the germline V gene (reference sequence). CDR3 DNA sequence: TGCAGTGCTAGAGATCCTCGCTACAATGAGCAGTTCTTC. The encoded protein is CSARDPRYNEQFF.